Presented here are 19 T cell receptor beta chains from one specimen sequenced in a study of cytomegalovirus exposure and HLA in healthy donors. Primers for the PCR totalled 60 Vbeta and 13 Jbeta. The repertoire was sequenced with immunoSEQ multiplex PCR; TCRdb's copy has only in-frame clones and lacks some. This repertoire shows about 220,000 clones, about 70% found once; its top ten account for roughly 2%. The sequenced sample consisted of PBMCs. The receptors come from a woman aged 25 to 39 in good health and CMV-seronegative.

The chain carries TRBV6-6 and TRBJ1-2; possibly TRBD1 for D (5 bases). Trimming removed 6 bases from V and 2 bases from J, with 7 bases in between. The CDR3 contains 12 residues. The germline V gene encodes CDR1 MNHNY and CDR2 SVGAGI (reference sequence). In DNA, the CDR3 is TGTGCCAGCAGGGGGCTGAACTATGGCTACACCTTC. Residues: CASRGLNYGYTF.

The chain carries TRBV19 and TRBJ2-1; 8 nucleotides agree with TRBD1. The CDR3 is made up of 13 amino acids. The germline V gene has CDR1 LNHDA and CDR2 SQIVND (reference sequence). After removal of 5 bases from V and 7 bases from J, the junction contained 4 bases not matched to a gene. Here the CDR3 DNA reads TGTGCCAGTAGTCTCCGGACAGGGAATGAGCAGTTCTTC. It translates to CASSLRTGNEQFF. Drawing the rest from reference TRBV19 and TRBJ2-1, the complete variable domain is DGGITQSPKYLFRKEGQNVTLSCEQNLNHDAMYWYRQDPGQGLRLIYYSQIVNDFQKGDIAEGYSVSREKKESFPLTVTSAQKNPTAFYLCASSLRTGNEQFFGPGTRLTVL.

This rearrangement joins TRBV7-2 to TRBJ2-1, with 7 bases identical to TRBD2. V lost 4 bases and J lost 15; bases outside the gene matches: 15. The CDR3 covers 14 residues. Per the germline V gene, CDR1 is SGHTA and CDR2 is FQGNSA. The CDR3 coding sequence is TGTGCCAGCAGCTCCGCCCCCATGAGGGAGGGCCGGTTCTTC. Protein: CASSSAPMREGRFF.

This clone was detected a few times. The chain has TRBV6-1 and TRBJ2-7, with 7 positions matching TRBD1. This CDR3 contains 15 residues. Trimming removed 1 base from V and 6 bases from J; junction bases left unmatched: 9. Germline values: CDR1 MNHNS, CDR2 SASEGT. The CDR3 nucleotides are TGTGCCAGCAGTGAAGGGGGACAGTTTTTCGGCGAGCAGTACTTC. Its protein product is CASSEGGQFFGEQYF.

This clone was detected a few times. The chain is built from TRBV7-9 and TRBJ2-7; 7 bases fit TRBD2. Germline lookup yields CDR1 SEHNR and CDR2 FQNEAQ (reference sequence). V shed 4 bases, J shed 0 bases, and the junction held 6 bases outside the gene matches. The CDR3 consists of 15 residues. CDR3 sequence: CASSWRAGLSYEQYF. CDR3 coding DNA: TGTGCCAGCAGCTGGAGAGCGGGACTCTCCTACGAGCAGTACTTC.

The chain uses TRBV2 and TRBJ1-1; perhaps TRBD1 as D (6 bases). V lost 5 bases and J lost 3, with 13 bases in between. CDR1 is SNHLY and CDR2 is FYNNEI in the germline V gene. CDR3 size: 14 residues. The CDR3 here is CASSSRGGYTEAFF. The CDR3 DNA reads TGTGCCAGCAGTTCCAGGGGAGGGTACACTGAAGCTTTCTTT.

This clone was found a few times. The gene calls are TRBV29-1 and TRBJ2-2; TRBD1 matches 12 bases. Germline-derived CDR1 and CDR2 are SQVTM and ANQGSEA. With 6 bases clipped from V and 5 bases from J, the junction kept 4 bases outside the gene matches. The CDR3 runs 14 residues. The CDR3 region is CSVVGQGATGELFF. CDR3 nucleotides: TGCAGCGTGGTGGGACAGGGGGCAACCGGGGAGCTGTTTTTT.

J is TRBJ2-1 and V is TRBV2; 13 bases fit TRBD2. This CDR3 region has 15 residues. CDR1 and CDR2 from the germline V gene are SNHLY and FYNNEI. V shed 7 bases and J 2 bases; nucleotides not matched to a gene: 2. This chain's CDR3 is CASTGTSGAYNEQFF. The CDR3 DNA follows: TGTGCCAGCACCGGGACTAGCGGGGCCTACAATGAGCAGTTCTTC.

The chain has TRBV12-5 and TRBJ2-5; 8 bases fit TRBD2. With the DNA end fitting TRBJ2-7 better, the J assignment may be wrong. Germline assignment: CDR1 LGHNT and CDR2 FRNRAP. The CDR3 extends over 14 amino acids. In nucleotides, the CDR3 is TGTGCTAGTGGTTTGGCGGGGGGGGATTACGAGCAGTACTTC. It is translated as CASGLAGGDYEQYF.

This clone was found once. The chain recombines TRBV6-1 with TRBJ2-1; 8 nucleotides align to TRBD1. The ends lost 10 bases at V and 6 bases at J; junction bases unmatched: 2. The V gene's germline CDR1 is MNHNS and CDR2 SASEGT. The CDR3 consists of 11 residues. The CDR3, as DNA: TGTGCCATTGGACAGGGCAATGAGCAGTTCTTC. This translates into CAIGQGNEQFF.

The rearrangement links TRBV2 to TRBJ2-2; D is unclear. Germline V gene lookup returns CDR1 SNHLY and CDR2 FYNNEI. V dropped 3 bases and J dropped 7 bases, with 9 bases sitting between them. The CDR3 totals 13 residues. In DNA, the CDR3 is TGTGCCAGCAGTGACAGCGCTGTCGGGGAGCTGTTTTTT. It is translated as CASSDSAVGELFF.

A remark on this clone: The same CDR3 arises from other DNA sequences in this sample as well. The CDR3 sequence: CASSLGLASYEQYF. The DNA of the CDR3 is TGTGCCAGCAGCTTAGGGCTAGCTTCCTACGAGCAGTACTTC. V and J are TRBV7-2 and TRBJ2-7; D might be TRBD2 (5 bases). Looked up from germline, CDR1 is SGHTA and CDR2 is FQGNSA. V was shortened by 1 base and J by 1 base, with 8 bases between the two germline ends. The CDR3 loop spans 14 amino acids.

This clone occurred a few times. The chain couples TRBV5-1 to TRBJ1-6; D might be TRBD1 (6 bases). V shed 3 bases and J shed 14 bases, with 21 bases lying between them. Germline CDR1 is SGHRS and CDR2 is YFSETQ. This CDR3 region has 15 residues. CDR3 amino acids: CASSSQQGPYGALHF. In nucleotides, the CDR3 is TGCGCCAGCAGCTCTCAACAGGGTCCTTACGGGGCCCTCCACTTT.

The rearrangement joins TRBV6-1 to TRBJ2-3, with 8 positions matching TRBD1. The germline V gene encodes CDR1 MNHNS and CDR2 SASEGT. There are 13 residues in the CDR3. V shed 6 bases, J shed 5 bases, and the junction held 4 bases outside the gene matches. CDR3 in DNA: TGTGCCAGCAGCGAGACAGGGGTAGATACGCAGTATTTT. Amino acid sequence: CASSETGVDTQYF.

The chain couples TRBV30 to TRBJ2-5; D possibly corresponds to TRBD1 (6 bases). V was shortened by 0 bases and J by 3 bases, with 11 bases between the two germline ends. The length of the CDR3 is 14 residues. The germline V gene has CDR1 GTSNPN and CDR2 SVGIG (reference sequence). The CDR3 is CAWSVRSGEETQYF. In DNA, the CDR3 is TGTGCCTGGAGTGTAAGGTCAGGGGAAGAGACCCAGTACTTC.

This clone has just one count. The chain employs TRBV9 and TRBJ2-1; D is perhaps TRBD2 (5 bases). The CDR3 contains 13 residues. V lost 4 bases, J lost 8 bases, and 13 bases lay in between. Germline V gene sequence: CDR1 SGDLS, CDR2 YYNGEE. The CDR3 here is CASSLGSLDEQFF. The CDR3 bases are TGTGCCAGCAGCTTGGGGAGCCTGGATGAGCAGTTCTTC.

The CDR3 reads CASSRLAGYNEQFF. In DNA form, the CDR3 reads TGTGCCAGCAGCCGACTAGCGGGGTACAATGAGCAGTTCTTC. V is TRBV7-9 and J is TRBJ2-1; 11 nucleotides align to TRBD2. Germline V CDR1 and CDR2: SEHNR, FQNEAQ (reference sequence). J gave up 4 bases and V 5 bases, and 1 base lay outside the gene matches. CDR3 length equals 14 residues.

The chain uses TRBV14 and TRBJ2-4, with D perhaps TRBD2 (7 bases). V lost 1 base and J 9 bases, leaving 10 bases between the germline ends. CDR1 and CDR2 from the germline V gene are SGHDN and FVKESK. This CDR3 region has 13 residues. This chain's CDR3 is CASSQGGGGIQYF. The DNA of the CDR3 is TGTGCCAGCAGCCAAGGGGGAGGGGGCATTCAGTACTTC.

This clone was recorded a few times. The V call is TRBV7-3, the J call TRBJ2-3; 9 bases map to TRBD1. This CDR3 contains 15 residues. Germline loops: CDR1 SGHTA, CDR2 FQGTGA. J gave up 5 bases and V 4 bases, and 7 bases lay outside the gene matches. The CDR3 DNA is TGTGCCAGCAGCTCGACAGGGGGAGGGATAGATACGCAGTATTTT. This sequence encodes CASSSTGGGIDTQYF.